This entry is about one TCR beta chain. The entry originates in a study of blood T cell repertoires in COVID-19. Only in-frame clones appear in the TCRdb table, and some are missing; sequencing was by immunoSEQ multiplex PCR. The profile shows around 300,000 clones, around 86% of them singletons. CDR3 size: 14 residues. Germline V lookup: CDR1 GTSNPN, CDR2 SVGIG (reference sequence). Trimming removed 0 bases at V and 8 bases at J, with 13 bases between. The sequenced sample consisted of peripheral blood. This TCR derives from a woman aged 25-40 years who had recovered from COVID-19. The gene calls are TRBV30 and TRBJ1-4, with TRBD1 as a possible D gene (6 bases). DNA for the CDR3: TGTGCCTGGAGTGTAATGGGGGCTGGCGAAAAACTGTTTTTT. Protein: CAWSVMGAGEKLFF.